A selection of T cell receptor beta chains follows, all from one sample in a study of radiation and T cells in renal cell carcinoma. The table came from immunoSEQ multiplex PCR; TCRdb's copy has only in-frame clones and leaves some out. The sample includes around 170,000 clones, around 89% of them seen just once. This sample comprised blood, obtained from a patient whose treatment included radiotherapy and nephrectomy. The origin of the receptors is a woman in her forties or fifties with renal cell carcinoma. CDR3s include the opening cysteine and the closing phenylalanine or tryptophan. D genes are given only for firm matches. Only part of the rows carry a size: once, few, many, or a class if the clone is expanded.

d_call,j_call,v_call,clone_size,cdr3_aa,cdr3_nt
-,TRBJ1-2,TRBV29-1,-,CSVDPTGMGINYGYTF,TGCAGCGTTGATCCGACGGGAATGGGAATAAACTATGGCTACACCTTC
TRBD2,TRBJ2-5,TRBV4-1,-,CASSIQRGGPQETQYF,TGCGCCAGCAGCATTCAGCGGGGGGGCCCCCAAGAGACCCAGTACTTC
-,TRBJ2-7,TRBV19,-,CASSTGADHYEQYF,TGTGCCAGTAGTACCGGGGCGGACCACTACGAGCAGTACTTC
-,TRBJ2-6,TRBV5-1,-,CASSLISRVSGANVLTF,TGCGCCAGCAGCTTAATTAGTCGGGTCTCTGGGGCCAACGTCCTGACTTTC
TRBD2,TRBJ2-3,TRBV2,-,CASSPLSGGAIDTQYF,TGTGCCAGCAGTCCTCTTAGCGGGGGGGCCATAGATACGCAGTATTTT
-,TRBJ2-7,TRBV2,-,CASRGSSPEQYF,TGTGCCAGCAGGGGCAGTTCCCCCGAGCAGTACTTC
TRBD1,TRBJ1-2,TRBV14,-,CASSEKTGLLTAYTF,TGTGCCAGCAGCGAAAAGACAGGGTTATTAACAGCGTACACCTTC
TRBD2,TRBJ2-3,TRBV19,-,CASSVAAGALGDTQYF,TGTGCCAGTAGTGTTGCAGCGGGGGCCCTAGGAGATACGCAGTATTTT
TRBD1,TRBJ1-4,TRBV25-1,-,CASSEPGTGTNEKLFF,TGTGCCAGCAGTGAACCCGGGACAGGGACTAATGAAAAACTGTTTTTT
-,TRBJ1-5,TRBV4-1,-,CASSQLQGGLGQPQHF,TGCGCCAGCAGCCAACTACAAGGGGGGTTAGGGCAGCCCCAGCATTTT
-,TRBJ1-4,TRBV6-1,-,CASSGQTLGEKLFF,TGTGCCAGCTCAGGACAGACCCTTGGGGAAAAACTGTTTTTT
TRBD1,TRBJ1-5,TRBV6-6,-,CASSSPGQGNQPQHF,TGTGCCAGCAGTTCACCGGGACAGGGTAATCAGCCCCAGCATTTT
TRBD1,TRBJ1-1,TRBV6-1,-,CASSPGQMNTEAFF,TGTGCCAGCAGCCCGGGACAGATGAACACTGAAGCTTTCTTT
-,TRBJ2-1,TRBV25-1,-,CASSLKGSNEQFF,TGTGCCAGCAGCCTAAAAGGCAGCAATGAGCAGTTCTTC
-,TRBJ2-7,TRBV5-4,-,CASSLSADYEQYF,TGTGCCAGCAGCTTGAGCGCCGACTACGAGCAGTACTTC
-,TRBJ1-2,TRBV19,-,CASSTSFGSTAAGYTF,TGTGCCAGTAGTACGTCGTTCGGTTCGACAGCGGCTGGCTACACCTTC
-,TRBJ1-2,TRBV7-2,-,CASSFPPGRQSILYGYTF,TGTGCCAGCAGCTTCCCCCCAGGCCGCCAGTCTATACTCTATGGCTACACCTTC
-,TRBJ1-2,TRBV2,few,CASSRGGYTF,TGTGCCAGCAGTCGAGGGGGCTACACCTTC
TRBD1,TRBJ1-5,TRBV6-5,once,CASSGQGALGPQHF,TGTGCCAGCAGTGGACAGGGGGCCTTAGGTCCCCAGCATTTT
TRBD1,TRBJ1-6,TRBV11-2,-,CASNRGNSPLHF,TGTGCCAGCAACAGGGGTAATTCACCCCTCCACTTT
-,TRBJ1-2,TRBV5-6,-,CASSLDPRAVVGYTF,TGTGCCAGCAGCTTGGATCCCAGGGCTGTTGTTGGCTACACCTTC
-,TRBJ2-5,TRBV2,-,CASSYKETQYF,TGTGCCAGCAGTTATAAAGAGACCCAGTACTTC
-,TRBJ1-1,TRBV2,-,CASRAEVYTGSNTEAFF,TGTGCCAGCCGGGCGGAGGTTTATACAGGGTCGAACACTGAAGCTTTCTTT
TRBD1,TRBJ1-5,TRBV5-1,once,CASSLGQGYNQPQHF,TGCGCCAGCAGCTTGGGACAGGGCTACAATCAGCCCCAGCATTTT
-,TRBJ1-4,TRBV6-5,-,CASSSPGRAGEKLFF,TGTGCCAGCAGCTCCCCGGGCAGGGCGGGAGAAAAACTGTTTTTT
-,TRBJ1-5,TRBV19,few,CASTDGNNQPQHF,TGTGCCAGTACCGACGGAAACAATCAGCCCCAGCATTTT
-,TRBJ1-2,TRBV9,-,CASSVGAGTGYTF,TGTGCCAGCAGCGTAGGGGCAGGGACTGGCTACACCTTC
-,TRBJ2-6,TRBV21-1,-,CASIPFFRNIHSGANVLTF,TGTGCCAGCATCCCCTTCTTCAGGAATATTCACTCTGGGGCCAACGTCCTGACTTTC
-,TRBJ1-1,TRBV25-1,-,CASSRQPWDTEAFF,TGTGCCAGCAGTCGACAGCCCTGGGACACTGAAGCTTTCTTT
-,TRBJ2-7,TRBV7-2,-,CASSLGGQNTYEQYF,TGTGCCAGCAGCTTAGGCGGACAGAACACCTACGAGCAGTACTTC
-,TRBJ2-2,TRBV7-3,-,CASSIHTGELFF,TGTGCCAGCAGCATACACACCGGGGAGCTGTTTTTT
-,TRBJ1-2,TRBV6-5,-,CASSRDSYGYTF,TGTGCCAGCAGTCGCGACAGCTATGGCTACACCTTC
-,TRBJ2-2,TRBV9,-,CASSVVVSTNTGELFF,TGTGCCAGCAGCGTAGTGGTGAGCACGAACACCGGGGAGCTGTTTTTT
-,TRBJ1-1,TRBV7-7,-,CASSLGKNTEAFF,TGTGCTAGCAGCTTAGGAAAGAACACTGAAGCTTTCTTT
-,TRBJ1-5,TRBV4-1,-,CASSQDEWGLNNQPQHF,TGCGCCAGCAGCCAAGATGAATGGGGGCTTAATAATCAGCCCCAGCATTTT
-,TRBJ1-2,TRBV5-8,-,CASSLVVRNYGYTF,TGTGCCAGCAGCTTGGTGGTGAGAAACTATGGCTACACCTTC
TRBD1,TRBJ2-7,TRBV30,-,CAWTGQGADSRLYEQYF,TGTGCCTGGACCGGACAGGGGGCCGACTCCCGACTATACGAGCAGTACTTC
-,TRBJ2-3,TRBV6-6,once,CASSYSGPQADTQYF,TGTGCCAGCAGTTACAGCGGACCCCAGGCGGATACGCAGTATTTT